This T cell receptor beta chain was identified in a study of CD8 T cells in Susac syndrome. With 6 bases clipped from V and 0 bases from J, the junction kept 10 bases outside the gene matches. CDR3 size: 16 residues. Germline values: CDR1 MNHNS, CDR2 SASEGT. RNA totalling roughly 0.45 to 1 ug underwent reverse transcription with random hexamers. Coverage of TCR beta CDR3 amplification by immunoSEQ multiplex PCR extended to 54 Vbeta and 13 Jbeta. TCRdb reprocessed the immunoSEQ multiplex PCR reads with MiXCR, giving one entry per CDR3 protein. Of over 100,000 distinct CDR3 sequences listed, about nine tenths are singletons. Peripheral blood CD8+ and CD4+ T cells were profiled by TCR beta sequencing. CD8+ and CD4+ T cells were negatively isolated; TEMRA cells were FACS-enriched.

Specimen: CD4+ T cells from PBMCs. This sequence was found in a human donor in good health. The chain carries TRBV6-1 and TRBJ2-7; the match to TRBD1 covers 8 bases. DNA for the CDR3: TGTGCCAGCAGGTTGGGACAGGCGCTAGACTCCTACGAGCAGTACTTC. Translation: CASRLGQALDSYEQYF.